The clone carrying this TCR beta chain was recorded once. Other DNA sequences from this sample encode an identical CDR3 as well. The CDR3 contains 13 residues. V shed 6 bases and J 3 bases; nucleotides not matched to a gene: 3. In germline, CDR1 is MNHEY, CDR2 SVGAGI. In the PCR, 60 Vbeta and 13 Jbeta primers were used. Clones were sequenced by immunoSEQ multiplex PCR, and TCRdb holds only the in-frame ones, with some missing. The table shows over 65,000 clones, with around 77% occurring only once. The data originate from a study of cytomegalovirus exposure and HLA in healthy donors. The V and J genes are TRBV6-5 and TRBJ2-5, with 8 bases fitting TRBD2. The sequencing sample was made of PBMCs. The sequence derives from a man in his forties or fifties in good health and CMV-seronegative. Written as DNA, the CDR3 is TGTGCCAGCAGATCGGGGGGGGAAGAGACCCAGTACTTC. As protein: CASRSGGEETQYF.